These T cell receptor beta chains were read from a single sample in a study of blood T cell repertoires in COVID-19. Repertoires were generated with immunoSEQ multiplex PCR, while TCRdb's copy carries only in-frame clones and drops some. The table includes about 390,000 clones, approximately 87% detected once. Material for sequencing was PBMCs or T cells enriched from blood (not recorded which). The receptors derive from a woman aged 50 to 65 who had recovered from COVID-19. The CDR3 runs from the conserved cysteine through the conserved F or W. Each record gives: J gene, clone size, D gene, V gene, CDR3 protein, CDR3 DNA. A D gene is named only where the DNA matches it firmly. Rows may omit the clone size; those that give it use once, few, many or a size class.

TRBJ1-5 NA NA TRBV27 CASSLSGQNSNQPQHF TGTGCCAGCAGTTTATCAGGACAAAATAGCAATCAGCCCCAGCATTTT
TRBJ2-1 NA TRBD1 TRBV11-2 CASSPWTGRRYNEQFF TGTGCCAGCAGCCCCTGGACAGGCCGGAGGTACAATGAGCAGTTCTTC
TRBJ2-3 NA TRBD2 TRBV7-2 CASSFEPPGGVKSTDTQYF TGTGCCAGCAGTTTCGAACCCCCGGGGGGGGTAAAAAGCACAGATACGCAGTATTTT
TRBJ1-6 NA TRBD1 TRBV27 CASRSTGVNSPLHF TGTGCCAGCAGATCAACAGGGGTTAATTCACCCCTCCACTTT
TRBJ2-1 NA TRBD1 TRBV5-1 CASSFGDRAHNEQFF TGCGCCAGCAGCTTCGGGGACAGGGCACACAATGAGCAGTTCTTC
TRBJ1-5 few NA TRBV27 CASSLGRGDQPQHF TGTGCCAGCAGTTTGGGCAGGGGTGATCAGCCCCAGCATTTT
TRBJ1-2 few TRBD1 TRBV7-2 CASSQDRDYGYTF TGTGCCAGCAGCCAAGACAGGGACTATGGCTACACCTTC
TRBJ2-7 NA NA TRBV28 CASTTPGRDEQYF TGTGCCAGCACCACCCCCGGGCGGGACGAGCAGTACTTC
TRBJ1-4 NA NA TRBV29-1 CSVQGKANEKLFF TGCAGCGTGCAGGGGAAGGCTAATGAAAAACTGTTTTTT
TRBJ2-4 NA NA TRBV28 CASSLGNRNIQYF TGTGCCAGCAGTTTAGGTAACAGAAACATTCAGTACTTC
TRBJ2-7 NA NA TRBV7-9 CASSLDGSSYEQYF TGTGCCAGCAGCTTAGACGGGAGCTCCTACGAGCAGTACTTC
TRBJ2-3 NA TRBD2 TRBV4-1 CASSQDTRTSGGVADTQYF TGCGCCAGCAGCCAAGATACCCGGACTAGCGGGGGGGTCGCAGATACGCAGTATTTT
TRBJ2-7 NA NA TRBV30 CACRDNSYEQYF TGTGCCTGTAGGGACAACTCCTACGAGCAGTACTTC
TRBJ2-7 NA NA TRBV11-2 CASRRSSYEQYF TGTGCCAGCCGGCGGAGCTCCTACGAGCAGTACTTC
TRBJ2-7 NA TRBD2 TRBV28 CASSFPQRGSYEQYF TGTGCCAGCAGTTTTCCCCAGCGGGGGAGCTACGAGCAGTACTTC
TRBJ2-1 NA TRBD2 TRBV2 CASSERSGGYNEQFF TGTGCCAGCAGTGAGCGTAGCGGGGGGTACAATGAGCAGTTCTTC
TRBJ1-1 NA TRBD1 TRBV18 CASSPPTGQEYAFF TGTGCCAGCTCACCACCTACGGGACAGGAGTACGCTTTCTTT
TRBJ1-5 NA TRBD1 TRBV20-1 CSASDPGGYNQPQHF TGCAGTGCTAGTGATCCAGGGGGGTACAATCAGCCCCAGCATTTT
TRBJ1-2 few NA TRBV27 CASSLDISYGYTF TGTGCCAGCAGCCTCGACATCTCTTATGGCTACACCTTC
TRBJ2-6 NA NA TRBV9 CASSPTGGANVLTF TGTGCCAGCAGCCCCACAGGTGGGGCCAACGTCCTGACTTTC
TRBJ1-1 once NA TRBV7-9 CASSLLESEAFF TGTGCCAGCAGCTTATTGGAGTCTGAAGCTTTCTTT
TRBJ2-1 NA NA TRBV19 CASSIKASSYNEQFF TGTGCCAGTAGTATAAAAGCGAGCTCCTACAATGAGCAGTTCTTC
TRBJ2-2 NA NA TRBV10-3 CAISESNRVTNTGELFF TGTGCCATCAGTGAGTCGAACCGGGTAACGAACACCGGGGAGCTGTTTTTT
TRBJ1-5 once NA TRBV23-1 CASSHSQPQHF TGCGCCAGCAGTCATAGTCAGCCCCAGCATTTT
TRBJ2-1 NA TRBD2 TRBV27 CASSPVSGGLYNGEQFF TGTGCCAGCAGTCCCGTGTCGGGGGGGCTGTATAATGGTGAGCAGTTCTTC
TRBJ2-7 NA NA TRBV30 CAWSVLGNEQYF TGTGCCTGGAGTGTACTAGGGAATGAGCAGTACTTC
TRBJ2-3 NA TRBD2 TRBV29-1 CSVGERGGLDTQYF TGCAGCGTTGGAGAACGGGGGGGTTTAGATACGCAGTATTTT
TRBJ2-4 few TRBD1 TRBV11-3 CASSLDSQGTVQYF TGTGCCAGCAGCTTAGATAGTCAGGGGACAGTTCAGTACTTC
TRBJ1-2 NA TRBD1 TRBV24-1 CATSQDRGCLPTTHRGYGYTF TGTGCCACCAGTCAGGACAGGGGGTGCCTCCCCACAACGCACAGGGGCTATGGCTACACCTTC
TRBJ1-2 NA NA TRBV4-1 CASSHEGAFGYTF TGCGCCAGCAGCCACGAAGGGGCATTTGGCTACACCTTC
TRBJ2-7 NA TRBD1 TRBV28 CASGRDSSYEQYF TGTGCCAGCGGCCGGGACAGTTCCTACGAGCAGTACTTC
TRBJ2-4 once TRBD1 TRBV12-3/TRBV12-4 CATTDRVISIQYF TGTGCCACCACCGACAGGGTGATTAGCATTCAGTACTTC
TRBJ2-2 NA TRBD2 TRBV27 CASSLKTLLAGGPNTGELFF TGTGCCAGCAGTTTGAAGACCCTTCTGGCGGGGGGTCCGAACACCGGGGAGCTGTTTTTT
TRBJ2-5 NA NA TRBV4-2 CASSQDLAGIGETQYF TGTGCCAGCAGCCAAGATCTGGCCGGGATCGGCGAGACCCAGTACTTC
TRBJ2-1 once TRBD2 TRBV18 CASSPPSLAEGEQFF TGTGCCAGCTCACCACCATCACTAGCGGAAGGTGAGCAGTTCTTC
TRBJ2-7 few NA TRBV5-1 CASSLNTYEQYF TGCGCCAGCAGCCTTAATACCTACGAGCAGTACTTC
TRBJ1-2 NA NA TRBV2 CASPRKATYGYTF TGTGCCAGCCCCCGAAAAGCAACTTATGGCTACACCTTC
TRBJ2-5 NA TRBD1 TRBV18 CASSPPTGDIMKTQYF TGTGCCAGCTCACCTCCGACAGGGGATATTATGAAGACCCAGTACTTC
TRBJ2-3 NA NA TRBV11-3 CASSATRGSDTQYF TGTGCCAGCAGCGCCACTCGGGGGTCAGATACGCAGTATTTT
TRBJ2-6 NA NA TRBV4-2 CASSLTRGGALSGANVLTF TGTGCCAGCAGCCTAACGAGGGGGGGGGCCCTTTCTGGGGCCAACGTCCTGACTTTC